This T cell receptor (beta chain) was profiled in a study of Graves' ophthalmopathy and Graves' hyperthyroidism. Study-level results: From stable hyperthyroidism, ophthalmopathy was separated by a 13-signature model with around 90% sensitivity and less than 82% specificity.

Looked up from germline, CDR1 is MNHEY and CDR2 is SVGAGI. This CDR3 is 17 amino acids long. Trimming pared 8 bases from V and 5 bases from J, leaving 27 bases between. RNA transcripts were the template, and TCR beta CDR3 regions were amplified from them. RT-PCR with HTBI primers came first, then second-round multiplex PCR. Using its own MiXCR run on the multiplex PCR reads, TCRdb lists one record per CDR3 protein. The sample has about 550,000 distinct CDR3 sequences, under 45% seen once; the top ten hold 3.5% to 4.5%. This clonotype came up a few times. Antigen unknown. The rearrangement joins TRBV6-5 to TRBJ1-2, with a tentative D call TRBD1 (5 bases). Source material: peripheral blood or thyroid tissue (not recorded which). This TCR derives from an adult man with Graves' hyperthyroidism. CDR3 bases: TGTGCCAGCGCGATCTCGTTTTGGCAGGGACCGATATATGGCTACACCTTC. Amino acids: CASAISFWQGPIYGYTF.